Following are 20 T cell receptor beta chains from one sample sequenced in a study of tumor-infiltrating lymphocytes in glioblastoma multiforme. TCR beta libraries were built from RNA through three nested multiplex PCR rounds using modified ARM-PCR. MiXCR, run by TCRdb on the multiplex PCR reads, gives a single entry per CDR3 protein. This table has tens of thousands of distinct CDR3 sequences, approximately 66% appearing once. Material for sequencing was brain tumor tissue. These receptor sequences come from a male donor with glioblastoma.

CDR3 sequence: CSADGSSGGSADTQYF. DNA of the CDR3: TGCAGTGCTGACGGATCATCCGGGGGTAGTGCAGATACGCAGTATTTT. V is TRBV20-1 and J is TRBJ2-3; D is perhaps TRBD2 (6 bases). The CDR3 sequence is 16 residues long. Germline V lookup: CDR1 DFQATT, CDR2 SNEGSKA (reference sequence). The ends were cut back, 5 bases at V and 4 bases at J, with 22 bases in the middle.

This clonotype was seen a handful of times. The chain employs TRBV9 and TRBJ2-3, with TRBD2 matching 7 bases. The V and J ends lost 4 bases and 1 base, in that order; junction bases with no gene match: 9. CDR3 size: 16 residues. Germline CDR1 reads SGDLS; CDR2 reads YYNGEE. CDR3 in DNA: TGTGCCAGCAGCCGGAGGAGCGGGATAGGCACAGATACGCAGTATTTT. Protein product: CASSRRSGIGTDTQYF.

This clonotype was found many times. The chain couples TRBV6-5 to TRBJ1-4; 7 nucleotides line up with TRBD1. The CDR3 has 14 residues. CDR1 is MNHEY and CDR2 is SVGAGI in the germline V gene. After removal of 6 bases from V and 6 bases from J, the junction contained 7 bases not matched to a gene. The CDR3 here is CASRQGGGDEKLFF. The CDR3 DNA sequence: TGTGCCAGCAGGCAGGGGGGCGGGGATGAAAAACTGTTTTTT.

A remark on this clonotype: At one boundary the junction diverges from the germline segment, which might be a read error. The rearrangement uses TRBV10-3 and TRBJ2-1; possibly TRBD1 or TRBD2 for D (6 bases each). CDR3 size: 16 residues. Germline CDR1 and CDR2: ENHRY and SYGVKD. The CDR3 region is CAIGESLYRGDDEQFF. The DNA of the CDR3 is TGTGCCATCGGTGAGTCCCTCTATAGGGGGGACGATGAGCAGTTCTTC.

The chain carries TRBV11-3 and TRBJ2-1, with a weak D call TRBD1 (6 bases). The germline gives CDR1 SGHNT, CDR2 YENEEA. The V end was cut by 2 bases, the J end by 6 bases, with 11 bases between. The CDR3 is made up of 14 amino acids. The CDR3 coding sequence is TGTGCCAGCAGCTTAAGGCAGGGGTCCAATGAGCAGTTCTTC. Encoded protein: CASSLRQGSNEQFF.

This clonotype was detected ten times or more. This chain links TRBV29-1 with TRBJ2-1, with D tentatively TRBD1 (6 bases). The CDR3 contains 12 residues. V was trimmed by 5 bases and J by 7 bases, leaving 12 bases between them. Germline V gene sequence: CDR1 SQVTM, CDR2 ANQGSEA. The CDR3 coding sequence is TGCAGCGTTACTCAGGGGCTGAATGAGCAGTTCTTC. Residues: CSVTQGLNEQFF.

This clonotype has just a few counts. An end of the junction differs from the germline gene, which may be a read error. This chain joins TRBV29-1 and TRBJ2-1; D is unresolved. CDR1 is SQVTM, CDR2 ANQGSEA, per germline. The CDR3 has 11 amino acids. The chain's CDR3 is CSVEGHNEQFF. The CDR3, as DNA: TGCAGCGTCGAAGGGCACAATGAGCAGTTCTTC.

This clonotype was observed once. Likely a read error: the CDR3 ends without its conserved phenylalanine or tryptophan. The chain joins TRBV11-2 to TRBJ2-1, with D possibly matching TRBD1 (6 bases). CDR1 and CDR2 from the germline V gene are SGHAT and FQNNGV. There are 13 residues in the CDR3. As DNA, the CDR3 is TGTGCGAGCAGCTTTGATAGGGGGAATGAGCAGTTCTCC. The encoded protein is CASSFDRGNEQFS.

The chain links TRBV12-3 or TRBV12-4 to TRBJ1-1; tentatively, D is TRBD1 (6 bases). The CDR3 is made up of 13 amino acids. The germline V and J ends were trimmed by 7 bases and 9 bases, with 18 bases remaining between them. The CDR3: CASTSMGHPQAFF. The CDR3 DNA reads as TGTGCCAGCACTTCAATGGGACACCCGCAAGCTTTCTTT.

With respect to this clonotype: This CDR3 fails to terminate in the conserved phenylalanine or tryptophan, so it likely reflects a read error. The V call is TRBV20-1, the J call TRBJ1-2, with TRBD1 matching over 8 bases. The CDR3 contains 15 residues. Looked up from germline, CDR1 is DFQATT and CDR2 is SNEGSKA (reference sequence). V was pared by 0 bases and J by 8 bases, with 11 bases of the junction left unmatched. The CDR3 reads CSARDPLDRVGGYTL. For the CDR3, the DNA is TGCAGTGCTAGAGACCCGCTGGACAGGGTAGGCGGCTACACCCTC.

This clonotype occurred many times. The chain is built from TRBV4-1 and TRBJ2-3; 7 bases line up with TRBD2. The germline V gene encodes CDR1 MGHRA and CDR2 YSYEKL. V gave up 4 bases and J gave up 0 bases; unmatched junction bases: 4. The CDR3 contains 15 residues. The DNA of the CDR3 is TGCGCCAGCAGCCGGGGACTACAGAGCACAGATACGCAGTATTTT. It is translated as CASSRGLQSTDTQYF.

The CDR3 nucleotides read TGCGCCAGCAGTCTACCGGTAGCGGGAGGACTCGGGGATACGCAGTATTTT. It translates to CASSLPVAGGLGDTQYF. The V gene is TRBV4-1, the J gene TRBJ2-3, with TRBD2 matching 10 bases. CDR1 and CDR2 (germline): MGHRA, YSYEKL. Germline trimming cut 6 bases from V and 6 bases from J; bases unmatched to any gene: 15. CDR3 size: 17 residues.

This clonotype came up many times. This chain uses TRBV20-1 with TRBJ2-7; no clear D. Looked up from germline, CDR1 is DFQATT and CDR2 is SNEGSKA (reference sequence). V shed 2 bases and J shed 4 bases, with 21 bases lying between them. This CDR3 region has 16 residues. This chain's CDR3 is CSARSPPPSRAYEQYF. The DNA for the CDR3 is TGCAGTGCTAGATCCCCCCCCCCTTCCCGGGCGTACGAGCAGTACTTC.

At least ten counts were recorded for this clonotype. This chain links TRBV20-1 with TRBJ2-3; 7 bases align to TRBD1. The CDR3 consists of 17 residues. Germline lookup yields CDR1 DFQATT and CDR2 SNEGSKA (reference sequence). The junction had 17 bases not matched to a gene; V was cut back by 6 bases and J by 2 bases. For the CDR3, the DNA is TGCAGTGCACGGCCAATCCCCCGGGACAGATTCACAGATACGCAGTATTTT. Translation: CSARPIPRDRFTDTQYF.

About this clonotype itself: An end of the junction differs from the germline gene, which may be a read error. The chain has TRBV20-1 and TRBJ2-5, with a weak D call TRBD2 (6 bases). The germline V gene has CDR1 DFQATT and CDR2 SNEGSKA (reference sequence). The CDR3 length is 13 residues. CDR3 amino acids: CSARNGSKETQYF. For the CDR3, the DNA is TGCAGTGCTAGAAACGGGAGTAAGGAGACCCAATACTTC.

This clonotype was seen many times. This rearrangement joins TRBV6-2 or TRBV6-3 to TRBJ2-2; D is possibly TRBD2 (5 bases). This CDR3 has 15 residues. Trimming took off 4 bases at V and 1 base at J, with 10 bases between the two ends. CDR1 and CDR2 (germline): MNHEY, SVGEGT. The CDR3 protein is CASSSTRENTGELFF. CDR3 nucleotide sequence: TGTGCCAGCAGTTCAACTCGGGAGAACACCGGGGAGCTGTTTTTT.

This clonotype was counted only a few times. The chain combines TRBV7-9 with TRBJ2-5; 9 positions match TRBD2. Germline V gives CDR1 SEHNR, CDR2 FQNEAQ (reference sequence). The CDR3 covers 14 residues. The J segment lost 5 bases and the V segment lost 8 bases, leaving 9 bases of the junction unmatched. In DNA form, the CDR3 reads TGTGCCAGCCTGGTTAGCGGGAGTTGGGAGACCCAGTACTTC. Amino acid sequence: CASLVSGSWETQYF.

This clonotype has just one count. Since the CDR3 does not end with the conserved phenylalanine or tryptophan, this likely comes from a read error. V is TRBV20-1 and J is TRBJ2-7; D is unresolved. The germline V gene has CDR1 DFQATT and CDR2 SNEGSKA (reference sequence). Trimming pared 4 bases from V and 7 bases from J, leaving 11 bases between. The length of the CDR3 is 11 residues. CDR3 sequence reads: CSAKIGREQYL. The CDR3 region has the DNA TGCAGTGCTAAGATCGGGCGGGAGCAGTACTTA.

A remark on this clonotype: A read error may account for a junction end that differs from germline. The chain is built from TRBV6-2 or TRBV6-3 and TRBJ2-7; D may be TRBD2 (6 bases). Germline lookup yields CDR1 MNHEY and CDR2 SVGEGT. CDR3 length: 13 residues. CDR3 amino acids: CASSYGGSYEQHF. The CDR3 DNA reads TGTGCCAGCAGTTACGGGGGGTCCTACGAGCAGCATTTC.

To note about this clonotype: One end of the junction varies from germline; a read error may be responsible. The CDR3 DNA follows: TGTGCCAGCAGCCCCACTCATGGGTCGCAGTACTTT. This translates into CASSPTHGSQYF. J is TRBJ2-3 and V is TRBV7-3; D unresolved. The CDR3 contains 12 residues. Germline assignment: CDR1 SGHTA and CDR2 FQGTGA.